This is a list of T cell receptor beta chains from one sample in a study of control samples from healthy donors and cancer patients. TCRdb's table, derived via immunoSEQ multiplex PCR, lists solely in-frame clones and lacks some. Of about 130,000 clones in the sample, just under 95% were seen once. Input material: blood. The source of these receptors is a man younger than 35 in good health. The CDR3 runs from the conserved cysteine through the conserved F or W. Each record gives: D gene, clone size, V gene, J gene, CDR3 protein. The D gene is left open where the match is weak. Size values are once, few and many counts, or a class for expanded clones, and some rows have none.

-	-	TRBV5-6	TRBJ2-1	CASSGQTGPESYNEQFF
-	-	TRBV6-5	TRBJ2-2	CASNRDSTGELFF
-	-	TRBV5-5	TRBJ1-4	CASSSVGRRNEKLFF
TRBD1	once	TRBV30	TRBJ1-4	CAWSVGQGNEKLFF
-	-	TRBV28	TRBJ2-7	CASSLSGKPYEQYF
-	-	TRBV25-1	TRBJ1-4	CASAKGGDDEKLFF
TRBD1	-	TRBV7-2	TRBJ2-2	CASSLAFDRENTGELFF
TRBD2	-	TRBV4-1	TRBJ2-4	CASSHPTRGGVKNIQYF
-	-	TRBV27	TRBJ2-7	CASSPSGYEQYF
-	-	TRBV7-9	TRBJ2-1	CASSLVTRVGNEQFF
TRBD1	-	TRBV2	TRBJ1-2	CASRRTGGGYGYTF
TRBD2	once	TRBV27	TRBJ2-7	CASSPTPGLAVSYEQYF
-	-	TRBV11-2	TRBJ2-6	CASSLDGGPSGANVLTF
TRBD2	once	TRBV7-9	TRBJ2-1	CASSKTRDYSYNEQFF
-	-	TRBV6-5	TRBJ2-1	CASMGPVWDEQFF
TRBD1	-	TRBV30	TRBJ1-5	CAWSPGGTGNQPQHF
-	-	TRBV2	TRBJ1-2	CASSGAQLYYGYTF
-	once	TRBV7-2	TRBJ1-1	CASSPDRRTEAFF
-	-	TRBV11-2	TRBJ2-7	CASSLGGQYEQYF
-	-	TRBV5-1	TRBJ1-2	CASSLDGARDGYTF
-	once	TRBV7-9	TRBJ1-4	CASSGLTNEKLFF
TRBD1	-	TRBV5-1	TRBJ2-7	CASSTGTGGYEQYF
TRBD1	-	TRBV9	TRBJ2-3	CASRDRTTDTQYF
TRBD1	once	TRBV5-1	TRBJ1-2	CASTESGQNYGYTF
TRBD1	once	TRBV29-1	TRBJ1-5	CSVGDRDNRPQHF
-	-	TRBV19	TRBJ1-4	CASSIGAGQGDEKLFF
-	-	TRBV5-1	TRBJ1-2	CASSAEGAGRDGYTF
TRBD2	-	TRBV24-1	TRBJ2-1	CATQLGTKKNNEQFF
-	-	TRBV4-2	TRBJ2-4	CASSQVEGFRNIQYF
-	-	TRBV5-1	TRBJ2-7	CASSLVGTHEQYF
-	-	TRBV21-1	TRBJ2-3	CASSKEDQDTQYF
-	-	TRBV6-5	TRBJ2-3	CASSYFGAGSTDTQYF
-	-	TRBV2	TRBJ1-1	CASSEYSPEAFF
-	-	TRBV6-1	TRBJ2-1	CASSEGGAPERLF
-	-	TRBV7-3	TRBJ2-7	CASSQKRDDSYEQYF
-	-	TRBV19	TRBJ2-1	CARNSRVREQFF
TRBD1	-	TRBV19	TRBJ1-5	CASSEGQGNSQPQHF
-	-	TRBV3-1/TRBV3-2	TRBJ2-1	CASSQGSRGGQFF
-	-	TRBV3-1/TRBV3-2	TRBJ1-5	CASSQEVEGPQPQHF
TRBD2	-	TRBV3-1/TRBV3-2	TRBJ2-1	CASNPGGSGGPFHEQFF
-	-	TRBV6-5	TRBJ1-5	CASSPAGDSNQPQHF
TRBD1	-	TRBV7-2	TRBJ1-2	CASSGPWTGDYGYTF
-	once	TRBV7-9	TRBJ1-1	CASSSRPTGVEAFF
-	-	TRBV4-1	TRBJ1-3	CASSYQFSHSGNTIYF
TRBD2	-	TRBV20-1	TRBJ2-5	CSASSGGGRQETQYF
-	-	TRBV30	TRBJ2-4	CAWSGATGNIQYF
-	-	TRBV5-6	TRBJ2-1	CASSLALGRRFF
-	-	TRBV6-5	TRBJ1-3	CASSRGGGNTIYF
TRBD1	-	TRBV27	TRBJ2-7	CASSHVGTGSYEQYF
-	-	TRBV9	TRBJ1-2	CASSVGGAGGYGYTF
TRBD2	-	TRBV11-2	TRBJ2-3	CASSSGLAPRTDTQYF
-	-	TRBV5-4	TRBJ1-1	CASSLGAGRNTEAFF
-	-	TRBV12-5	TRBJ1-5	CASGLTTGGLLSNQPQHF
-	-	TRBV3-1/TRBV3-2	TRBJ2-3	CASSQARQRLTDTQYF
-	-	TRBV4-1	TRBJ2-6	CASSPEGFVGANVLTF